This T cell receptor (beta chain) was sequenced during a study of blood T cells in healthy people across ages. Study conclusions and caveats: The fall in TCR beta diversity per million T cells was roughly linear with age.

Through a sample-barcoded 5' primer and a J-beta primer mix, a second PCR was run for roughly 6 to 11 cycles. Using its own MiXCR run on the 5' RACE reads, TCRdb lists one record per CDR3 protein. This table has 660,000 or so distinct CDR3 sequences, 58% appearing once. Comment on this clonotype: Its specificity is unknown.

The V end lost 2 bases, the J end lost 1 base, and 2 bases lay between the germline ends. The CDR3 is 13 residues long. Germline-derived CDR1 and CDR2 are SEHNR and FQNEAQ (reference sequence). The sequencing input was blood. The chain employs TRBV7-9 and TRBJ2-2; D call uncertain. The TCR was taken from a man in his 60s in good health. CDR3 DNA sequence: TGTGCCAGCAGCTTAAGGAACACCGGGGAGCTGTTTTTT. Residues: CASSLRNTGELFF. Full variable domain (rest looked up from reference TRBV7-9 and TRBJ2-2): DTGVSQNPRHKITKRGQNVTFRCDPISEHNRLYWYRQTLGQGPEFLTYFQNEAQLEKSRLLSDRFSAERPKGSFSTLEIQRTEQGDSAMYLCASSLRNTGELFFGEGSRLTVL.